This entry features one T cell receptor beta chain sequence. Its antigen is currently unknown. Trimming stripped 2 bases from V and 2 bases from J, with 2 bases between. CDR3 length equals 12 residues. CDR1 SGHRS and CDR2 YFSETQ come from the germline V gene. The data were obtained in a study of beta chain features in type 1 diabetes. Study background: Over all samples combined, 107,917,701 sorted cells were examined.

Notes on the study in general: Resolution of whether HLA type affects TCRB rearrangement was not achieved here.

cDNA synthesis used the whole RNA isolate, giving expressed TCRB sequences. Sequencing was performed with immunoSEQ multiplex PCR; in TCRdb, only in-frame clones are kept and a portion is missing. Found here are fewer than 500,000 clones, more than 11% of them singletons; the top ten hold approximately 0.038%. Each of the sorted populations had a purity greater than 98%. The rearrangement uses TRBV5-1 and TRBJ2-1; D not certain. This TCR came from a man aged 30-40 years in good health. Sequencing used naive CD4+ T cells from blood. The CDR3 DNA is TGCGCCAGCAGCTTACCCTACAATGAGCAGTTCTTC. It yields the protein CASSLPYNEQFF.